This T cell receptor beta chain was identified in a study of T-cell memory formation after mild COVID-19. Study overall: Largely, TCR clusters stayed within a single donor. Overall study results and limits: Clones that contracted clustered mainly in CM and EM if CD4+ and in EMRA if CD8+. A subset of responding clones appeared in pre-infection memory, suggesting cross-reactive memory joined.

Note on this clonotype: Its antigen is still unknown.

Germline lookup yields CDR1 SGHTA and CDR2 FQGNSA. This CDR3 is built from 14 residues. J lost 5 bases, V lost 2 bases, and 4 bases had no gene match. One entry per CDR3 protein, called by TCRdb with MiXCR from the 5' RACE reads. The repertoire includes 390,000 or so distinct CDR3 sequences, about 15% of them detected once, and about a fifth sits in the top ten. The clonotype originates from a man between 18 and 35 years old who had mild COVID-19 (a few samples of this study predate the infection). Cell type and time point are not known. V usage is TRBV7-2 and J usage is TRBJ2-5; 8 bases match TRBD2. The source material was PBMCs or a T cell subset sorted from them (not recorded which). CDR3 in DNA: TGTGCCAGCAGCTTATCAACTAGCGGTGAGACCCAGTACTTC. Translation gives CASSLSTSGETQYF.